Presented here are 7 T cell receptor beta chains from one specimen sequenced in a study of CD8 T cells in ankylosing spondylitis (dated by TCRdb to between 2016 and 2019). The library relied on 5' RACE. Reads for this sample came from an Illumina HiSeq 2500. In-frame beta chains were kept once TCRdb had trimmed the public reads at Q25 with fastp and called clones with MiXCR. All rows with the same CDR3 protein become a single entry with the most common DNA and genes. The sample data list around 150,000 distinct CDR3 sequences, and 11% of these were observed just once. About 29% of the sample is held by the ten biggest clonotypes. Sequencing used blood, either unsorted or a sorted T cell fraction (not recorded which). The receptors were sampled from a male donor with ankylosing spondylitis or in good health (not recorded which).

This clonotype was observed a handful of times. The J gene is TRBJ2-3, the V gene TRBV7-2; D is undetermined. CDR1 is SGHTA, CDR2 FQGNSA, per germline. V lost 1 base to trimming and J lost 0 bases, with 8 bases between them. This CDR3 comprises 15 residues. The CDR3 nucleotides are TGTGCCAGCAGCTTAGACGAAACTAGCACAGATACGCAGTATTTT. It translates to CASSLDETSTDTQYF.

This clonotype was recorded many times. The chain uses TRBV7-7 and TRBJ2-3, with D possibly matching TRBD1 (5 bases). V lost 5 bases, J lost 4 bases, and 10 bases lay in between. CDR1 SSHAT and CDR2 FNYEAQ come from the germline V gene (reference sequence). The CDR3 is 13 amino acids. This chain's CDR3 is CASSVRVADTQYF. In DNA form, the CDR3 reads TGTGCCAGCAGCGTCAGGGTGGCAGATACGCAGTATTTT.

In its sample, this clonotype was seen many times. This sequence joins TRBV12-3 or TRBV12-4 and TRBJ1-6, with 7 bases matching TRBD1. After removal of 6 bases from V and 5 bases from J, the junction contained 7 bases not matched to a gene. This CDR3 comprises 15 residues. The CDR3 loop is CASRKHRGDNSPLHF. The CDR3 DNA follows: TGTGCCAGCAGAAAGCACAGGGGTGATAATTCACCCCTCCACTTT.

The genes are TRBV7-6 and TRBJ2-3; TRBD2 matches 8 bases. Germline CDR1 is SGHVS and CDR2 is FNYEAQ. This CDR3 is built from 17 residues. After removal of 1 base from V and 2 bases from J, the junction contained 8 bases not matched to a gene. Here the CDR3 DNA reads TGTGCCAGCAGCTTAGAGATAGCGGGAACATTCACAGATACGCAGTATTTT. Translation gives CASSLEIAGTFTDTQYF.

This clonotype was detected a few times. The chain uses TRBV12-5 and TRBJ2-3; D is unclear. The V gene lost 5 bases and the J gene lost 3 bases, with 12 bases spanning the gap. Germline V gene data show CDR1 as LGHNT and CDR2 as FRNRAP. The CDR3 runs to 14 residues. The CDR3 nucleotides are TGTGCTAGTGGTGCGGCAGCCGCGACAGATACGCAGTATTTT. Amino acid sequence: CASGAAAATDTQYF. Variable domain in full (rest from reference TRBV12-5 and TRBJ2-3): DARVTQTPRHKVTEMGQEVTMRCQPILGHNTVFWYRQTMMQGLELLAYFRNRAPLDDSGMPKDRFSAEMPDATLATLKIQPSEPRDSAVYFCASGAAAATDTQYFGPGTRLTVL.

J is TRBJ2-2 and V is TRBV6-5; unclear D gene. Trimming took 3 bases from V and 8 from J, leaving 7 bases between them. CDR1 and CDR2 from the germline V gene are MNHEY and SVGAGI. The CDR3 extends over 12 amino acids. The CDR3 DNA reads TGTGCCAGCAGTTATTTCCCAGGGGAGCTGTTTTTT. Translating it yields CASSYFPGELFF.

In its sample, this clonotype was seen many times. The V call is TRBV10-3, the J call TRBJ1-5; 7 bases map to TRBD1. Germline CDR1 is ENHRY and CDR2 is SYGVKD. Losses at the gene ends were 0 bases for V and 4 bases for J; bases not matched to a gene: 6. The CDR3 sequence is 16 residues long. This CDR3 reads CAISESRTGLNQPQHF. CDR3 coding DNA: TGTGCCATCAGTGAGTCGAGGACAGGTCTGAATCAGCCCCAGCATTTT.